The present TCR beta chain was sequenced within a study of beta chain features in type 1 diabetes. Sequencing targeted expressed TCRB transcripts, as all isolated RNA had been reverse transcribed. Assay used: immunoSEQ multiplex PCR; TCRdb lists only in-frame clones, some missing. The repertoire consists of 150,000 to 200,000 clones, with 8% to 9.5% occurring once and the leading ten covering about 0.5%. Study-level findings and limits: In all four CD4+ subsets, TCRB CDR3 length was significantly, moderately reduced in type 1 diabetes.

In the case of this clone: Its antigen is not identified.

Germline V gene lookup returns CDR1 LNHNV and CDR2 YYDKDF (reference sequence). Trimming at V came to 5 bases and at J to 3 bases, leaving 7 bases not matched to a gene. The CDR3 contains 15 residues. This TCR was sampled from a woman between 18 and 29 years old with type 1 diabetes. Input material: central memory CD4+ T cells from blood. This chain links TRBV15 with TRBJ2-3; TRBD1 matches at 8 bases. CDR3 nucleotides: TGTGCCACCAGCGCGTACAGGGGGTTGACAGATACGCAGTATTTT. Translation: CATSAYRGLTDTQYF.